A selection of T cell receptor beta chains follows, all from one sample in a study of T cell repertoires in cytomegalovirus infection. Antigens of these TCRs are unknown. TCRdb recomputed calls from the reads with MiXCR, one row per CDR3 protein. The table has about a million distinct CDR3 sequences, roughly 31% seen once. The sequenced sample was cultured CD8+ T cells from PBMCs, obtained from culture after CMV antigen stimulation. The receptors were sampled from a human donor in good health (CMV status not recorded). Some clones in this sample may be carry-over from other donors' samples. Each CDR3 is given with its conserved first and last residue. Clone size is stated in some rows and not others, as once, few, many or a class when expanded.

CDR3 protein: CASSLAGRGGGWNEQFF
V gene: TRBV7-9
clone size: NA
J gene: TRBJ2-1

CDR3 protein: CASSGTYNSPLHF
V gene: TRBV28
clone size: few
J gene: TRBJ1-6

CDR3 protein: CASSVEASSVSSYEQYF
V gene: TRBV9
clone size: NA
J gene: TRBJ2-7

CDR3 protein: CASSIMGRDEQFF
V gene: TRBV5-1
clone size: few
J gene: TRBJ2-1

CDR3 protein: CASSSPGLAGGDQRYEQFF
V gene: TRBV6-2/TRBV6-3
clone size: NA
J gene: TRBJ2-1

CDR3 protein: CATSEGSKETQYF
V gene: TRBV15
clone size: NA
J gene: TRBJ2-5

CDR3 protein: CASRGHGEGTGELFF
V gene: TRBV2
clone size: NA
J gene: TRBJ2-2

CDR3 protein: CASSQEAASNTIYF
V gene: TRBV4-2
clone size: few
J gene: TRBJ1-3

CDR3 protein: CSASKPGQGKYNEQFF
V gene: TRBV20-1
clone size: NA
J gene: TRBJ2-1

CDR3 protein: CATSDGPRTGGNTIYF
V gene: TRBV24-1
clone size: NA
J gene: TRBJ1-3

CDR3 protein: CAAIRGGTEAFF
V gene: TRBV6-5
clone size: NA
J gene: TRBJ1-1

CDR3 protein: CASKSTYGGGFNTGELFF
V gene: TRBV19
clone size: NA
J gene: TRBJ2-2

CDR3 protein: CASSLSQGKETQYF
V gene: TRBV11-3
clone size: few
J gene: TRBJ2-5

CDR3 protein: CASSEEFTDTQYF
V gene: TRBV11-3
clone size: NA
J gene: TRBJ2-3

CDR3 protein: CASSYLAGNNEQFF
V gene: TRBV6-6
clone size: few
J gene: TRBJ2-1

CDR3 protein: CASREPGTLPIQYF
V gene: TRBV23-1
clone size: NA
J gene: TRBJ2-4

CDR3 protein: CASSPVWDQIYNEQFF
V gene: TRBV6-1
clone size: NA
J gene: TRBJ2-1

CDR3 protein: CSAPGRLYGYTF
V gene: TRBV29-1
clone size: once
J gene: TRBJ1-2

CDR3 protein: CASSWRLGDTQYF
V gene: TRBV7-6
clone size: few
J gene: TRBJ2-3

CDR3 protein: CASSYSTGRRVWNEKFF
V gene: TRBV6-5
clone size: NA
J gene: TRBJ2-1

CDR3 protein: CASSPIISNQPQHF
V gene: TRBV27
clone size: NA
J gene: TRBJ1-5